This passage covers 32 T cell receptor beta chains from one sample sequenced in a study of blood T cell repertoires in COVID-19. TCRdb keeps only in-frame clones here, not all; method: immunoSEQ multiplex PCR. The data show approximately 350,000 clones, with about 86% seen just once and about 7.1% held by the top ten. Sequenced sample: peripheral blood. These receptors were collected from a woman in her fifties or sixties with COVID-19, enrolled during active disease.

The chain has TRBV29-1 and TRBJ2-1, with 8 bases fitting TRBD1. Unmatched junction bases numbered 6, after V lost 6 bases and J lost 8 bases. Germline V gives CDR1 SQVTM, CDR2 ANQGSEA. The CDR3 is 12 residues long. CDR3 sequence (DNA): TGCAGCGTCGACAGGGGAAAGGATGAGCAGTTCTTC. As protein: CSVDRGKDEQFF.

The chain has TRBV4-1 and TRBJ1-2; D is ambiguous. This CDR3 has 14 residues. Trimming pared 1 base from V and 4 bases from J, leaving 10 bases between. Per germline, CDR1 MGHRA and CDR2 YSYEKL. The CDR3 region has the DNA TGCGCCAGCAGCCAAGTAGCGGTTAGCTATGGCTACACCTTC. Translating gives CASSQVAVSYGYTF.

This chain uses TRBV25-1 with TRBJ2-3; 7 bases agree with TRBD2. The CDR3 loop spans 15 amino acids. The germline CDR1 and CDR2 sequences are MGHDK and SYGVNS. J gave up 4 bases and V 2 bases, and 6 bases lay outside the gene matches. Here the CDR3 DNA reads TGTGCCAGCAGTGAAGGGGGACGGGGGGCAGATACGCAGTATTTT. Encoded protein: CASSEGGRGADTQYF. The whole variable domain, remainder taken from reference TRBV25-1 and TRBJ2-3, is EADIYQTPRYLVIGTGKKITLECSQTMGHDKMYWYQQDPGMELHLIHYSYGVNSTEKGDLSSESTVSRIRTEHFPLTLESARPSHTSQYLCASSEGGRGADTQYFGPGTRLTVL.

V usage is TRBV3-1 (or the pseudogene TRBV3-2) and J usage is TRBJ1-1, with unresolved D. CDR3 length equals 14 residues. Germline V CDR1 and CDR2: LGHDT, YNNKEL (reference sequence). The V gene lost 1 base and the J gene lost 4 bases, with 10 bases spanning the gap. CDR3 amino acids: CASSQAGKVTEAFF. In DNA form, the CDR3 reads TGTGCCAGCAGCCAAGCCGGGAAGGTCACTGAAGCTTTCTTT.

The rearrangement links TRBV19 to TRBJ2-1, with TRBD2 as a possible D gene (6 bases). The CDR3 length is 14 residues. Germline CDR1 reads LNHDA; CDR2 reads SQIVND (reference sequence). The germline V and J ends were trimmed by 9 bases and 4 bases, with 16 bases remaining between them. CDR3 sequence (DNA): TGTGCCAGCACCAGGAGGGTTTTTTACAATGAGCAGTTCTTC. Its translation: CASTRRVFYNEQFF. Based on the CDR3 plus reference TRBV19 and TRBJ2-1, the full variable domain is DGGITQSPKYLFRKEGQNVTLSCEQNLNHDAMYWYRQDPGQGLRLIYYSQIVNDFQKGDIAEGYSVSREKKESFPLTVTSAQKNPTAFYLCASTRRVFYNEQFFGPGTRLTVL.

This chain links TRBV4-1 with TRBJ2-3; 8 nucleotides align to TRBD2. Trimming took 3 bases from V and 2 from J; bases not matched to a gene: 19. The CDR3 has 20 residues. Germline V lookup: CDR1 MGHRA, CDR2 YSYEKL. CDR3 nucleotide sequence: TGCGCCAGCAGCCACCCGGGAGACGGGGGGGCCTTTGAACACACAGATACGCAGTATTTT. Translation gives CASSHPGDGGAFEHTDTQYF.

The chain employs TRBV19 and TRBJ1-5; 9 nucleotides match TRBD1. The CDR3 consists of 14 residues. Germline-derived CDR1 and CDR2 are LNHDA and SQIVND (reference sequence). Losses at the gene ends were 2 bases for V and 6 bases for J; bases not matched to a gene: 2. This chain's CDR3 is CASSISTGGQPQHF. The DNA of the CDR3 is TGTGCCAGTAGTATATCGACAGGGGGTCAGCCCCAGCATTTT.

V is TRBV7-7 and J is TRBJ2-3, with 16 nucleotides matching TRBD2. Germline-derived CDR1 and CDR2 are SSHAT and FNYEAQ (reference sequence). The J segment lost 2 bases and the V segment lost 5 bases, leaving 7 bases of the junction unmatched. The CDR3 is 18 amino acids. The CDR3, as DNA: TGTGCCAGCAGCCTCGGGACTAGCGGGGGGGGGCTCACAGATACGCAGTATTTT. Translated: CASSLGTSGGGLTDTQYF.

The V and J genes are TRBV4-1 and TRBJ2-3; maybe TRBD2 (5 bases). This CDR3 contains 15 residues. Looked up from germline, CDR1 is MGHRA and CDR2 is YSYEKL. V lost 5 bases to trimming and J lost 3 bases, with 15 bases between them. CDR3 DNA: TGCGCCAGCAGCTTAAGACCCGCGGGTACAGATACGCAGTATTTT. Translated: CASSLRPAGTDTQYF.

The chain joins TRBV5-6 to TRBJ1-1; D may be TRBD1 (6 bases). Germline assignment: CDR1 SGHDT and CDR2 YYEEEE. This CDR3 contains 14 residues. Trimming removed 2 bases at V and 3 bases at J, with 11 bases between. The CDR3 nucleotides read TGTGCCAGCAGCTTCGGGGGGCGCGACACTGAAGCTTTCTTT. Translated, it gives CASSFGGRDTEAFF.

The chain couples TRBV4-1 to TRBJ1-2, with a tentative D call TRBD1 (5 bases). Trimming shortened V by 6 bases and J by 2 bases, and 16 bases separated the two germline ends. The CDR3 loop spans 15 amino acids. Germline CDR1 and CDR2: MGHRA and YSYEKL. The CDR3 sequence is CASSLFQGANYGYTF. CDR3 in DNA: TGCGCCAGCAGTCTTTTCCAGGGTGCAAACTATGGCTACACCTTC.

The rearrangement uses TRBV5-6 and TRBJ1-2; D is ambiguous. The CDR3 consists of 15 residues. Trimming took 0 bases from V and 7 from J, leaving 16 bases between them. The germline CDR1 and CDR2 sequences are SGHDT and YYEEEE. CDR3 protein: CASSLVAVGPGGYTF. The CDR3 coding sequence is TGTGCCAGCAGCTTGGTGGCCGTTGGGCCCGGTGGCTACACCTTC.

The rearrangement uses TRBV6-5 and TRBJ1-2; D possibly corresponds to TRBD1 (6 bases). Trimming took 4 bases from V and 6 from J, leaving 21 bases between them. CDR1 and CDR2 from the germline V gene are MNHEY and SVGAGI. The CDR3 length is 16 residues. As DNA, the CDR3 is TGTGCCAGCAGTTCCAGACAGGCCCTGAACCCCAATGGCTACACCTTC. Residues: CASSSRQALNPNGYTF.

The V gene is TRBV19, the J gene TRBJ2-7; no clear D gene. This CDR3 is 13 amino acids long. The germline V and J ends were trimmed by 4 bases and 6 bases, with 13 bases remaining between them. Germline V lookup: CDR1 LNHDA, CDR2 SQIVND (reference sequence). The CDR3 region has the DNA TGTGCCAGTAGTAACGACCACGGCGGCGAGCAGTACTTC. This gives the protein CASSNDHGGEQYF.

This clone was seen a few times. CDR3 sequence: CASSPTGSYGYTF. In DNA, the CDR3 is TGTGCCAGTAGCCCGACGGGTAGCTATGGCTACACCTTC. J is TRBJ1-2 and V is TRBV19; D not resolved. CDR3 length equals 13 residues. Germline-derived CDR1 and CDR2 are LNHDA and SQIVND (reference sequence). Trimming left V 6 bases short and J 4 bases short, with 12 bases between.

V usage is TRBV6-5 and J usage is TRBJ2-5; D unresolved. Trimming took 0 bases from V and 2 from J, leaving 13 bases between them. The CDR3 totals 16 residues. Per germline, CDR1 MNHEY and CDR2 SVGAGI. The DNA of the CDR3 is TGTGCCAGCAGTTACTCGAATGAGGTACAACAAGAGACCCAGTACTTC. Amino acids: CASSYSNEVQQETQYF.

Notes on this clone: Mismatch with germline at one junction end may stem from a read error. The J gene is TRBJ1-2, the V gene TRBV6-5; D is uncertain. The germline CDR1 and CDR2 sequences are MNHEY and SVGAGI. The CDR3 spans 15 residues. DNA for the CDR3: TGTGCCAGCAGTCCAGTCCCTAACTATGGTTATGTCTACACCTTC. Its translation: CASSPVPNYGYVYTF.

Here the CDR3 reads CASSQIPENYGYTF. CDR3 nucleotide sequence: TGTGCCAGCAGTCAAATCCCGGAGAACTATGGCTACACCTTC. The chain employs TRBV27 and TRBJ1-2, with no clear D. V lost 5 bases to trimming and J lost 2 bases, with 12 bases between them. CDR1 and CDR2 (germline): MNHEY, SMNVEV (reference sequence). This CDR3 is 14 amino acids long.

The chain uses TRBV27 and TRBJ1-1, with 12 nucleotides matching TRBD1. This CDR3 comprises 17 residues. The junction had 11 bases not matched to a gene; V was cut back by 5 bases and J by 4 bases. Per the germline V gene, CDR1 is MNHEY and CDR2 is SMNVEV (reference sequence). CDR3 residues: CASSPGTGGAPGTEAFF. CDR3 bases: TGTGCCAGCAGTCCTGGGACAGGGGGCGCCCCTGGCACTGAAGCTTTCTTT.

The chain couples TRBV2 to TRBJ2-7, with 8 bases that match TRBD1. CDR1 and CDR2 (germline): SNHLY, FYNNEI. V lost 6 bases and J lost 0; bases outside the gene matches: 4. The CDR3 is 14 residues long. CDR3 region: CASRGQDISYEQYF. The CDR3 DNA reads as TGTGCCAGCAGGGGACAGGATATCTCCTACGAGCAGTACTTC.

J is TRBJ2-2 and V is TRBV12-3 or TRBV12-4; D unresolved. Trimming shortened V by 3 bases and J by 2 bases, and 4 bases separated the two germline ends. The CDR3 is 13 residues long. CDR3: CASSFTNTGELFF. The DNA of the CDR3 is TGTGCCAGCAGTTTCACAAACACCGGGGAGCTGTTTTTT.

CDR3 protein: CASSKGGRGGNQPQHF. Here the CDR3 DNA reads TGTGCCAGCAGCAAAGGAGGAAGGGGGGGGAATCAGCCCCAGCATTTT. The rearrangement links TRBV21-1 to TRBJ1-5. TRBV21-1 is termed a pseudogene. The CDR3 has 16 residues.

V is TRBV10-3 and J is TRBJ2-7; 8 positions agree with TRBD1. There are 13 residues in the CDR3. V lost 10 bases to trimming and J lost 3 bases; unmatched junction nucleotides: 8. Germline-derived CDR1 and CDR2 are ENHRY and SYGVKD. CDR3 DNA: TGTGCCACAACGGAACAGGGGGTCTACGAGCAGTACTTC. Translated, it gives CATTEQGVYEQYF.

The V and J genes are TRBV11-3 and TRBJ1-6, with D unresolved. Germline CDR1 SGHNT, CDR2 YENEEA. The CDR3 spans 15 residues. Between the trimmed V and J ends, which lost 5 bases and 7 bases, there was a span of 15 bases. Here the CDR3 reads CASSHGNLMNSPLHF. For the CDR3, the DNA is TGTGCCAGCAGCCACGGGAACCTTATGAATTCACCCCTCCACTTT. Based on the CDR3 plus reference TRBV11-3 and TRBJ1-6, the full variable domain is EAGVVQSPRYKIIEKKQPVAFWCNPISGHNTLYWYLQNLGQGPELLIRYENEEAVDDSQLPKDRFSAERLKGVDSTLKIQPAELGDSAVYLCASSHGNLMNSPLHFGNGTRLTVT.

This sequence joins TRBV7-3 and TRBJ2-7; D not resolved. This CDR3 is 15 amino acids long. Trimming took off 1 base at V and 3 bases at J, with 13 bases between the two ends. From germline, CDR1 is SGHTA and CDR2 FQGTGA. For the CDR3, the DNA is TGTGCCAGCAGCTTAAGCCCGGGTCTCAACTACGAGCAGTACTTC. It specifies CASSLSPGLNYEQYF.

This clone was found a few times. The chain employs TRBV7-2 and TRBJ2-5, with D tentatively TRBD2 (7 bases). V was clipped by 5 bases and J by 6 bases, with 16 bases between them. Per germline, CDR1 SGHTA and CDR2 FQGNSA. This CDR3 has 14 amino acids. The CDR3 sequence is CASSPFGGQQTQYF. In DNA, the CDR3 is TGTGCCAGCAGCCCCTTCGGGGGGCAACAGACCCAGTACTTC. Variable domain in full (rest from reference TRBV7-2 and TRBJ2-5): GAGVSQSPSNKVTEKGKDVELRCDPISGHTALYWYRQSLGQGLEFLIYFQGNSAPDKSGLPSDRFSAERTGGSVSTLTIQRTQQEDSAVYLCASSPFGGQQTQYFGPGTRLLVL.

This sequence joins TRBV10-3 and TRBJ2-1; 8 bases fit TRBD2. After removal of 2 bases from V and 6 bases from J, the junction contained 24 bases not matched to a gene. CDR1 is ENHRY and CDR2 is SYGVKD in the germline V gene. The length of the CDR3 is 21 residues. The CDR3: CAISEVGGSGGPRRSTNEQFF. The CDR3 bases are TGTGCCATCAGTGAGGTCGGGGGCAGCGGGGGCCCCCGGAGATCCACCAATGAGCAGTTCTTC.

The rearrangement uses TRBV6-7 and TRBJ2-7; 8 bases fit TRBD1. TRBV6-7 is flagged as an ORF with uncertain function. V shed 7 bases and J 4 bases; nucleotides not matched to a gene: 21. This CDR3 contains 18 residues. The CDR3: CASTYTRTGSQGIYEQYF. The CDR3 coding sequence is TGTGCCAGCACGTACACTCGGACAGGGTCCCAGGGGATATACGAGCAGTACTTC.

J is TRBJ2-1 and V is TRBV7-2; 10 positions agree with TRBD2. The germline gives CDR1 SGHTA, CDR2 FQGNSA. CDR3 size: 19 residues. With V trimmed by 4 bases and J by 4 bases, 16 bases remained unmatched. This CDR3 reads CASSSPRGNSGGSYNEQFF. CDR3 coding DNA: TGTGCCAGCAGCTCCCCTAGAGGGAATAGCGGGGGGTCGTACAATGAGCAGTTCTTC.

The chain carries TRBV5-1 and TRBJ2-7; tentatively, D is TRBD1 (7 bases). Trimming took off 4 bases at V and 3 bases at J, with 14 bases between the two ends. Germline V gene lookup returns CDR1 SGHRS and CDR2 YFSETQ. The CDR3 extends over 14 amino acids. The CDR3 reads CASSGGTVGYEQYF. DNA for the CDR3: TGCGCCAGCAGCGGGGGGACAGTGGGCTACGAGCAGTACTTC.

This chain connects TRBV6-5 to TRBJ1-2; TRBD1 matches at 7 bases. Germline-derived CDR1 and CDR2 are MNHEY and SVGAGI. This CDR3 is 13 amino acids long. The V segment lost 6 bases and the J segment 4 bases; nucleotides outside the gene matches: 5. The DNA of the CDR3 is TGTGCCAGCAGGAGGGGGCTTAGCTATGGCTACACCTTC. Its protein product is CASRRGLSYGYTF.

V is TRBV11-2 and J is TRBJ2-1; D may be TRBD2 (6 bases). V was shortened by 2 bases and J by 2 bases, with 10 bases between the two germline ends. CDR3 size: 15 residues. Germline assignment: CDR1 SGHAT and CDR2 FQNNGV. The CDR3 here is CASSLSGGAYNEQFF. CDR3 nucleotide sequence: TGTGCCAGCAGCTTATCGGGCGGGGCCTACAATGAGCAGTTCTTC. Full variable domain (rest looked up from reference TRBV11-2 and TRBJ2-1): EAGVAQSPRYKIIEKRQSVAFWCNPISGHATLYWYQQILGQGPKLLIQFQNNGVVDDSQLPKDRFSAERLKGVDSTLKIQPAKLEDSAVYLCASSLSGGAYNEQFFGPGTRLTVL.